This T cell receptor beta chain is from a study of early T cells in non-severe SARS-CoV-2 infection. Study details: Sequencing targeted bulk RNA from unsorted whole blood, leaving chains unpaired.

Study-wide points: VDJdb matching skewed toward anti-spike CD8 responses, missing private and CD4 specificities.

CDR3 length: 13 amino acids. Between the trimmed V and J ends, which lost 7 bases and 5 bases, there was a span of 11 bases. This clonotype was detected only a few times. Its antigen remains unknown. Individual cDNA molecules received unique molecular identifiers during library preparation. MiXCR, run by TCRdb on the 5' RACE reads, gives a single entry per CDR3 protein. This sample has 35,000 to 45,000 distinct CDR3 sequences, with approximately 6.2% found just once. Here the sequenced sample was whole blood, taken at baseline. The receptor was derived from an adult who was a healthcare worker with PCR-confirmed SARS-CoV-2 infection or an uninfected control (not recorded which). V gene TRBV12-3 or TRBV12-4 combines with J gene TRBJ1-4, with D possibly being TRBD1 (6 bases). This CDR3 is CASTYTGNEKLFF. The DNA for the CDR3 is TGTGCCAGCACCTACACAGGGAATGAAAAACTGTTTTTT.